A single sample is the source of the 17 T cell receptor beta chains below, sequenced in a study of early T cells in non-severe SARS-CoV-2 infection. TCRdb used MiXCR to reprocess the 5' RACE reads, holding one entry per CDR3 protein. The sample lists about 77,000 distinct CDR3 sequences; about 17% were seen once. What was sequenced was whole blood. Receptors originate from an adult who was a healthcare worker with PCR-confirmed SARS-CoV-2 infection or an uninfected control (not recorded which).

This chain links TRBV20-1 with TRBJ2-5; D is unresolved. CDR3 length: 13 residues. V was shortened by 5 bases and J by 0 bases, with 10 bases between the two germline ends. Germline CDR1 and CDR2: DFQATT and SNEGSKA (reference sequence). The CDR3: CSALTEYQETQYF. The CDR3 bases are TGCAGTGCTCTTACAGAGTACCAAGAGACCCAGTACTTC.

This clonotype was picked up many times. V and J are TRBV18 and TRBJ2-3; D uncertain. Trimming took 1 base from V and 1 from J, leaving 9 bases between them. The CDR3 has 15 residues. Germline V lookup: CDR1 KGHSH, CDR2 LQKENI. The CDR3 DNA reads as TGTGCCAGCTCACCACTCCAGGTTCGCACAGATACGCAGTATTTT. Translating gives CASSPLQVRTDTQYF.

The chain carries TRBV7-6 and TRBJ1-1; 8 bases line up with TRBD1. The CDR3 is 14 residues long. Germline lookup yields CDR1 SGHVS and CDR2 FNYEAQ. V dropped 5 bases and J dropped 5; count of bases not matched to a gene: 7. CDR3 region: CASSISQGATEAFF. CDR3 nucleotide sequence: TGTGCCAGCAGCATCTCCCAGGGGGCGACTGAAGCTTTCTTT.

This clonotype was seen a handful of times. The genes are TRBV25-1 and TRBJ1-1; 7 nucleotides align to TRBD1. V lost 4 bases and J lost 4; bases outside the gene matches: 3. The CDR3 is 13 amino acids. Germline assignment: CDR1 MGHDK and CDR2 SYGVNS. For the CDR3, the DNA is TGTGCCAGCAGTGTACAGGGGCGCACTGAAGCTTTCTTT. Protein product: CASSVQGRTEAFF. Supplemented by reference TRBV25-1 and TRBJ1-1, the full variable domain reads EADIYQTPRYLVIGTGKKITLECSQTMGHDKMYWYQQDPGMELHLIHYSYGVNSTEKGDLSSESTVSRIRTEHFPLTLESARPSHTSQYLCASSVQGRTEAFFGQGTRLTVV.

The chain couples TRBV5-4 to TRBJ1-5; no clear D. The germline gives CDR1 SGHNT, CDR2 YYREEE (reference sequence). The germline V and J ends were trimmed by 1 base and 7 bases, with 12 bases remaining between them. The CDR3 has 14 residues. The CDR3 is CASSLKGSGQPQHF. The CDR3 nucleotides are TGTGCCAGCAGCTTGAAGGGCTCGGGACAGCCCCAGCATTTT.

This clonotype appeared a few times. The chain has TRBV20-1 and TRBJ1-2; D gene uncertain. The V end lost 2 bases, the J end lost 3 bases, and 10 bases lay between the germline ends. The CDR3 is 13 amino acids. Germline lookup yields CDR1 DFQATT and CDR2 SNEGSKA (reference sequence). CDR3 DNA: TGCAGTGCTAGAAGTGGTCTGGACTATGGCTACACCTTC. Protein: CSARSGLDYGYTF.

In its sample, this clonotype was seen a few times. The chain combines TRBV12-3 or TRBV12-4 with TRBJ1-1; D may be TRBD1 (5 bases). The CDR3 length is 13 residues. V lost 6 bases and J 1 base, leaving 9 bases between the germline ends. In DNA form, the CDR3 reads TGTGCCAGCAGACGGGACCCGAACACTGAAGCTTTCTTT. Its translation is CASRRDPNTEAFF.

Only a few counts were recorded for this clonotype. The chain recombines TRBV5-1 with TRBJ2-3; unclear D gene. CDR3 size: 13 residues. Germline CDR1 reads SGHRS; CDR2 reads YFSETQ. Trimming removed 4 bases at V and 5 bases at J, with 11 bases between. CDR3 DNA: TGCGCCAGCAGCGCCGACCCACAAGATACGCAGTATTTT. Amino acid sequence: CASSADPQDTQYF.

In this sample, this clonotype turned up a few times. The rearrangement uses TRBV7-9 and TRBJ1-1; D perhaps matches TRBD1 (5 bases). The CDR3 sequence is 14 residues long. Trimming removed 5 bases at V and 5 bases at J, with 15 bases between. Germline CDR1 is SEHNR and CDR2 is FQNEAQ (reference sequence). The CDR3 coding sequence is TGTGCCAGCAGCCCCGGGGGACCGGGGACTGAAGCTTTCTTT. This encodes CASSPGGPGTEAFF.

The chain employs TRBV5-1 and TRBJ1-1; no reliable D call. The CDR3 covers 13 residues. The V and J ends lost 7 bases and 1 base respectively, with 11 bases between them. CDR1 SGHRS and CDR2 YFSETQ come from the germline V gene. The CDR3 sequence: CASQVGPNTEAFF. The CDR3 DNA reads as TGCGCCAGCCAAGTAGGGCCGAACACTGAAGCTTTCTTT.

This clonotype was counted a few times. The rearrangement links TRBV28 to TRBJ2-1; 14 bases map to TRBD2. Germline loops: CDR1 MDHEN, CDR2 SYDVKM. The length of the CDR3 is 18 residues. Trimming took 6 bases from V and 8 from J; bases not matched to a gene: 15. Written as DNA, the CDR3 is TGTGCCAGCAGGGGACCGGGACTAGCGGGAGTTCGGGTTCATGAGCAGTTCTTC. Its protein is CASRGPGLAGVRVHEQFF.

The chain is built from TRBV6-1 and TRBJ2-7; a possible D gene is TRBD2 (6 bases). Per the germline V gene, CDR1 is MNHNS and CDR2 is SASEGT. This CDR3 comprises 14 residues. V lost 5 bases and J lost 3, with 14 bases in between. CDR3 region: CASSRERWNYEQYF. The CDR3 region has the DNA TGTGCCAGCAGTCGGGAGAGGTGGAACTACGAGCAGTACTTC.

Only a few counts were recorded for this clonotype. The V gene is TRBV19, the J gene TRBJ2-7; D not certain. CDR1 LNHDA and CDR2 SQIVND come from the germline V gene (reference sequence). The length of the CDR3 is 12 residues. V was pared by 3 bases and J by 5 bases, with 8 bases between. CDR3 sequence: CASSMWVHEQYF. CDR3 DNA sequence: TGTGCCAGTAGTATGTGGGTCCACGAGCAGTACTTC.

The chain has TRBV30 and TRBJ2-7; D might be TRBD2 (5 bases). This CDR3 spans 12 amino acids. CDR1 GTSNPN and CDR2 SVGIG come from the germline V gene (reference sequence). Trimming removed 1 base at V and 3 bases at J, with 7 bases between. CDR3 sequence reads: CAWSDRDYEQYF. For the CDR3, the DNA is TGTGCCTGGAGTGACCGGGACTACGAGCAGTACTTC.

This clonotype was observed a few times. V and J are TRBV13 and TRBJ1-5, with D perhaps matching TRBD1 (6 bases). This CDR3 is 14 amino acids long. V was clipped by 3 bases and J by 4 bases, with 10 bases between them. Germline CDR1 PRHDT, CDR2 FYEKMQ (reference sequence). The CDR3 coding sequence is TGTGCCAGCAGCTTGCGAGGGGGGAATCAGCCCCAGCATTTT. This codes for CASSLRGGNQPQHF.

This clonotype was detected a few times. The chain combines TRBV20-1 with TRBJ2-5, with TRBD1 matching over 9 bases. The CDR3 consists of 13 residues. With 0 bases clipped from V and 5 bases from J, the junction kept 1 base outside the gene matches. The V gene's germline CDR1 is DFQATT and CDR2 SNEGSKA (reference sequence). The chain's CDR3 is CSARDDRGETQYF. DNA of the CDR3: TGCAGTGCTAGAGATGACAGGGGGGAGACCCAGTACTTC.

V usage is TRBV7-9 and J usage is TRBJ2-1; D not certain. V was trimmed by 7 bases and J by 9 bases, leaving 19 bases between them. Per germline, CDR1 SEHNR and CDR2 FQNEAQ (reference sequence). The CDR3 spans 14 residues. The CDR3 reads CASTQASPVGEQFF. The CDR3 DNA follows: TGTGCCAGCACCCAGGCCTCTCCGGTCGGTGAGCAGTTCTTC.